The source of this T cell receptor (beta chain) is a study of cytomegalovirus exposure and HLA in healthy donors. Study-wide results and caveats: TCR beta V segments were, for the most part, productive about 87% or about 30% of the time in an earlier analysis.

Use of 60 Vbeta and 13 Jbeta primers characterized the PCR. Here immunoSEQ multiplex PCR was the method, and the copy in TCRdb shows in-frame clones only, minus some. The sample shows about 120,000 clones, roughly 80% of them seen only once. This CDR3 contains 14 residues. Germline CDR1 reads SEHNR; CDR2 reads FQNEAQ (reference sequence). Trimming removed 0 bases from V and 0 bases from J, with 5 bases in between. Concerning this clone itself: Its target is not known.

The chain couples TRBV7-9 to TRBJ2-5; no clear D gene. Sequenced input: PBMCs. The sequence was collected from a female donor in good health and CMV-seronegative. CDR3 bases: TGTGCCAGCAGCTTAGCGGCCTACCAAGAGACCCAGTACTTC. This sequence encodes CASSLAAYQETQYF.